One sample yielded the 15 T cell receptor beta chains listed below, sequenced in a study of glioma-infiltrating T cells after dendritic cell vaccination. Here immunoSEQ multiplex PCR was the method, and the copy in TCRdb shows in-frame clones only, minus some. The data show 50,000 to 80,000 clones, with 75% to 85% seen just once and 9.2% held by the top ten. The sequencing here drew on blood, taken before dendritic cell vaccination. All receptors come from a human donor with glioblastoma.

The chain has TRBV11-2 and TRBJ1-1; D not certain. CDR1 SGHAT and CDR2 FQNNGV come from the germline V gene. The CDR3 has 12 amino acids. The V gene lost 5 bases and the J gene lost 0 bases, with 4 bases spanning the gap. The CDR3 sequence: CASSLLNTEAFF. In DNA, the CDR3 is TGTGCCAGCAGCCTGTTGAACACTGAAGCTTTCTTT.

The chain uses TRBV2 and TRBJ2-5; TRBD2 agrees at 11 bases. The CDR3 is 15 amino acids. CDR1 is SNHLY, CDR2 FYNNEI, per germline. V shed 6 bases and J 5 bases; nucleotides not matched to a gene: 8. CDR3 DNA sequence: TGTGCCAGCAGCAGAGATAGCGGGGGGGCCGAGACCCAGTACTTC. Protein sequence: CASSRDSGGAETQYF.

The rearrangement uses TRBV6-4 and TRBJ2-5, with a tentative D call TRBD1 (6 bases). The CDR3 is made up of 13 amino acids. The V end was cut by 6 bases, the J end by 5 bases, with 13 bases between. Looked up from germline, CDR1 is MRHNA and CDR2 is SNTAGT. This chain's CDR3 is CASSPTGMETQYF. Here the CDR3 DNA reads TGTGCCAGCAGCCCGACAGGAATGGAGACCCAGTACTTC.

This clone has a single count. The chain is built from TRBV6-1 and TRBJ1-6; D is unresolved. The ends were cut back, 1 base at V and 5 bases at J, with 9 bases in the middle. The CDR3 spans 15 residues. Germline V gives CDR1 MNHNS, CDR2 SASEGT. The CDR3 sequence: CASSEEEGDNSPLHF. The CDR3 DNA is TGTGCCAGCAGTGAAGAGGAGGGCGATAATTCACCCCTCCACTTT.

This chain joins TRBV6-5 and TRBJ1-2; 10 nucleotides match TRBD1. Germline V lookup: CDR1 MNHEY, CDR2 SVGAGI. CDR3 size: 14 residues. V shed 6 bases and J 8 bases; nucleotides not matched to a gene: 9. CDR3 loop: CASRADRGRGGYTF. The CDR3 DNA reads TGTGCCAGCAGGGCCGACAGGGGGCGGGGCGGCTACACCTTC.

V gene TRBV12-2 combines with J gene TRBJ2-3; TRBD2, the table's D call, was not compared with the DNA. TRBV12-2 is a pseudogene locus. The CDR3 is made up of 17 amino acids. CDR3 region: CASHPGHFPVGTDTQYF. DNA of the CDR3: TGTGCAAGTCACCCCGGTCACTTTCCTGTGGGCACAGATACGCAGTATTTT.

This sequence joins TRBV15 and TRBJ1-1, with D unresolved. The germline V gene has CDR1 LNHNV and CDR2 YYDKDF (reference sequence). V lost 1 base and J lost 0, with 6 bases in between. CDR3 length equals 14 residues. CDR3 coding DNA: TGTGCCACCAGCAGAGCTTACTTGAACACTGAAGCTTTCTTT. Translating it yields CATSRAYLNTEAFF.

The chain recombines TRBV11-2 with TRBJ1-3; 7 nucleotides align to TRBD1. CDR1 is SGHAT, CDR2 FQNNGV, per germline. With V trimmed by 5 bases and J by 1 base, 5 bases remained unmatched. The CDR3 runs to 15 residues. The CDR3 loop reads CASSQNRGSGNTIYF. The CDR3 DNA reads TGTGCCAGCAGCCAGAACAGGGGATCTGGAAACACCATATATTTT.

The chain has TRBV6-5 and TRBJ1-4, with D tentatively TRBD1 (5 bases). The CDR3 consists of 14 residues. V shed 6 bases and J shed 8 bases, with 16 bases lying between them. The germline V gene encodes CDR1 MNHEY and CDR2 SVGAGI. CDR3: CASSEQVLGEKLFF. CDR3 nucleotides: TGTGCCAGCAGCGAACAGGTTCTAGGGGAAAAACTGTTTTTT.

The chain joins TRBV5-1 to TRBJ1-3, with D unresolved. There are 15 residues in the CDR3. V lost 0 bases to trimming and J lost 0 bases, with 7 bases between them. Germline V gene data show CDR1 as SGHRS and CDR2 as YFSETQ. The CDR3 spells CASSLAGSSGNTIYF. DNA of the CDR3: TGCGCCAGCAGCTTGGCCGGGAGCTCTGGAAACACCATATATTTT.

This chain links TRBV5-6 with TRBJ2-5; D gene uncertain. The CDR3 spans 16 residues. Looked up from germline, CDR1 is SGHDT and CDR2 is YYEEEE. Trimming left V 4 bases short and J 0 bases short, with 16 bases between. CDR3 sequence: CASSRRLERYQETQYF. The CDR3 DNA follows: TGTGCCAGCAGCCGACGGCTGGAGAGGTACCAAGAGACCCAGTACTTC. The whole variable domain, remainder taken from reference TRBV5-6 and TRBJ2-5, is DAGVTQSPTHLIKTRGQQVTLRCSPKSGHDTVSWYQQALGQGPQFIFQYYEEEERQRGNFPDRFSGHQFPNYSSELNVNALLLGDSALYLCASSRRLERYQETQYFGPGTRLLVL.

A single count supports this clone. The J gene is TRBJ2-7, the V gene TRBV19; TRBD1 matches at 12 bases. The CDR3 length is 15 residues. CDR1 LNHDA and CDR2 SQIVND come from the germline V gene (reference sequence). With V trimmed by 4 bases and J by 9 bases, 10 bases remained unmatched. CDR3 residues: CASSNSGTGGQGQYF. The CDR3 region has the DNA TGTGCCAGTAGTAACTCCGGGACAGGGGGCCAGGGGCAGTACTTC. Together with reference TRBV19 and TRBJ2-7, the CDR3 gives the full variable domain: DGGITQSPKYLFRKEGQNVTLSCEQNLNHDAMYWYRQDPGQGLRLIYYSQIVNDFQKGDIAEGYSVSREKKESFPLTVTSAQKNPTAFYLCASSNSGTGGQGQYFGPGTRLTVT.

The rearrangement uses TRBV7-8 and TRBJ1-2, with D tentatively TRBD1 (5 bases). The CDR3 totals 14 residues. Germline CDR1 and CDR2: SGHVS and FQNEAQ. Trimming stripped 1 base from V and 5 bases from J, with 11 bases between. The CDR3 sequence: CASSLDTGTYGYTF. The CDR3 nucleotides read TGTGCCAGCAGCTTAGACACCGGGACTTATGGCTACACCTTC.

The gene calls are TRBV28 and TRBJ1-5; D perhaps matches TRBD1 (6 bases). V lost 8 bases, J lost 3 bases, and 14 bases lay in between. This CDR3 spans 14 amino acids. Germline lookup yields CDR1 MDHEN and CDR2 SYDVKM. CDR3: CASDSTGINQPQHF. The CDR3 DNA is TGTGCCAGCGATAGCACAGGGATCAATCAGCCCCAGCATTTT.

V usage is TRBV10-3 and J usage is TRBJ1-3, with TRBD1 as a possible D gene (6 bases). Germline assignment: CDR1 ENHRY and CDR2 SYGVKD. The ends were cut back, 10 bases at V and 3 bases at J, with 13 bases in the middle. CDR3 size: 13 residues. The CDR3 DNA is TGTGCCACAGCAGGGGCGAATGGAAACACCATATATTTT. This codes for CATAGANGNTIYF.